The next 28 T cell receptor beta chains were all read from a single sample in a study of blood T cell repertoires in COVID-19. TCRdb's table, derived via immunoSEQ multiplex PCR, lists solely in-frame clones and lacks some. In the table there are 150,000 to 200,000 clones, 88% of which are singletons. The specimen was peripheral blood. Every receptor here comes from a man in his sixties with acute or convalescent COVID-19.

This clone was seen only once. CDR3 coding DNA: TGTGCTTCCAGGGCCAGGGGGTGGACGGGAGAGACCCAGTACTTC. Translating gives CASRARGWTGETQYF. The chain links TRBV27 to TRBJ2-5, with TRBD1 matching over 7 bases. The CDR3 runs 15 residues. CDR1 is MNHEY, CDR2 SMNVEV, per germline (reference sequence).

This clone was seen a handful of times. The chain carries TRBV6-1 and TRBJ1-5, with D uncertain. The germline gives CDR1 MNHNS, CDR2 SASEGT. V was trimmed by 3 bases and J by 6 bases, leaving 9 bases between them. The CDR3 spans 13 residues. This CDR3 is CASSEFWAQPQHF. In DNA, the CDR3 is TGTGCCAGCAGTGAGTTCTGGGCTCAGCCCCAGCATTTT.

This clone was seen a few times. This chain uses TRBV10-3 with TRBJ2-3, with a tentative D call TRBD2 (6 bases). Germline V gene lookup returns CDR1 ENHRY and CDR2 SYGVKD. V was clipped by 4 bases and J by 4 bases, with 18 bases between them. The CDR3 sequence is 16 residues long. In DNA form, the CDR3 reads TGTGCCATCAGTGGGGGCCTTGGAGGGGCGCCAGATACGCAGTATTTT. Protein product: CAISGGLGGAPDTQYF.

The chain links TRBV19 to TRBJ2-2; D perhaps matches TRBD1 (6 bases). Germline V gene data show CDR1 as LNHDA and CDR2 as SQIVND (reference sequence). The CDR3 sequence is 14 residues long. The CDR3 DNA reads TGTGCTTCAGGGACACTCATGAACACCGGGGAGCTGTTTTTT. Its protein is CASGTLMNTGELFF.

The rearrangement links TRBV11-1 to TRBJ2-2; D uncertain. With 0 bases removed from V and 3 bases from J, the gap between germline ends came to 8 bases. In germline, CDR1 is SGHAT, CDR2 FQDESV (reference sequence). This CDR3 comprises 15 residues. The CDR3 region has the DNA TGTGCCAGCAGCTTAGCGCTCGGTGACACCGGGGAGCTGTTTTTT. The encoded protein is CASSLALGDTGELFF.

The chain links TRBV6-5 to TRBJ1-4; D gene uncertain. The V end lost 2 bases, the J end lost 10 bases, and 8 bases lay between the germline ends. The germline gives CDR1 MNHEY, CDR2 SVGAGI. This CDR3 spans 12 amino acids. The DNA of the CDR3 is TGTGCCAGCAGTTACCGGGGAGGAAAACTGTTTTTT. Translated, it gives CASSYRGGKLFF.

The chain recombines TRBV19 with TRBJ1-6; D uncertain. From germline, CDR1 is LNHDA and CDR2 SQIVND (reference sequence). The CDR3 is 15 residues long. V lost 1 base, J lost 10 bases, and 14 bases lay in between. CDR3 sequence (DNA): TGTGCCAGTAGTATAGTGGGAGGGAGCGGCTCACCCCTCCACTTT. Its protein is CASSIVGGSGSPLHF.

The rearrangement uses TRBV5-4 and TRBJ2-3; the match to TRBD2 covers 9 bases. Germline values: CDR1 SGHNT, CDR2 YYREEE (reference sequence). This CDR3 spans 14 amino acids. V lost 5 bases to trimming and J lost 5 bases; unmatched junction nucleotides: 6. The CDR3 coding sequence is TGTGCCAGCAGGGAGACTAGCGGTCGAGATACGCAGTATTTT. It translates to CASRETSGRDTQYF.

This sequence joins TRBV28 and TRBJ2-7; TRBD2 might be the D (6 bases). V was clipped by 6 bases and J by 7 bases, with 16 bases between them. The germline V gene encodes CDR1 MDHEN and CDR2 SYDVKM. The CDR3 has 13 amino acids. CDR3 region: CASRLGTAREQYF. CDR3 nucleotide sequence: TGTGCCAGCAGATTGGGGACTGCCCGGGAGCAGTACTTC. Looking up the rest from reference TRBV28 and TRBJ2-7 gives the full variable domain: DVKVTQSSRYLVKRTGEKVFLECVQDMDHENMFWYRQDPGLGLRLIYFSYDVKMKEKGDIPEGYSVSREKKERFSLILESASTNQTSMYLCASRLGTAREQYFGPGTRLTVT.

This chain uses TRBV27 with TRBJ1-1; D gene uncertain. The CDR3 is made up of 13 amino acids. Looked up from germline, CDR1 is MNHEY and CDR2 is SMNVEV (reference sequence). V was pared by 8 bases and J by 3 bases, with 13 bases between. In DNA form, the CDR3 reads TGTGCCAGCGCCGGATGGAGGGACACTGAAGCTTTCTTT. It specifies CASAGWRDTEAFF.

V is TRBV11-2 and J is TRBJ2-3, with D possibly being TRBD1 (5 bases). CDR3 length: 16 residues. V shed 5 bases and J shed 8 bases, with 23 bases lying between them. The germline V gene encodes CDR1 SGHAT and CDR2 FQNNGV. This CDR3 is CASSPPLQGMLATQYF. The DNA for the CDR3 is TGTGCCAGCAGCCCCCCCCTCCAGGGTATGTTAGCTACGCAGTATTTT.

The chain recombines TRBV21-1 with TRBJ1-2. TRBV21-1 is reported as a pseudogene. The CDR3 is made up of 10 amino acids. This chain's CDR3 is CASSILGYTF. CDR3 nucleotide sequence: TGTGCCAGCAGCATACTTGGCTACACCTTC.

V and J are TRBV24-1 and TRBJ1-2; perhaps TRBD1 as D (5 bases). This CDR3 has 14 amino acids. Germline V gene data show CDR1 as KGHDR and CDR2 as SFDVKD. Trimming stripped 4 bases from V and 5 bases from J, with 13 bases between. The CDR3 DNA reads TGTGCCACCAGTGAGCCGGGGGTCATGTATGGCTACACCTTC. It codes for CATSEPGVMYGYTF.

The gene calls are TRBV7-2 and TRBJ2-7; 14 positions agree with TRBD2. V lost 8 bases and J lost 8; bases outside the gene matches: 11. CDR3 length: 15 amino acids. CDR1 is SGHTA and CDR2 is FQGNSA in the germline V gene. CDR3 in amino acids: CASSPPGLAGEQQYF. DNA of the CDR3: TGTGCCAGCTCCCCTCCGGGACTAGCGGGAGAGCAGCAGTACTTC.

The chain links TRBV14 to TRBJ2-3; unclear D gene. Looked up from germline, CDR1 is SGHDN and CDR2 is FVKESK. V was pared by 0 bases and J by 0 bases, with 4 bases between. The CDR3 is 14 residues long. The CDR3 loop is CASSQDLSTDTQYF. The CDR3 bases are TGTGCCAGCAGCCAAGATCTGAGCACAGATACGCAGTATTTT.

This chain connects TRBV4-3 to TRBJ1-3, with TRBD1 matching 7 bases. CDR1 and CDR2 from the germline V gene are LGHNA and YSLEER. J was trimmed by 7 bases and V by 0 bases; bases with no gene match: 6. The CDR3 sequence is 15 residues long. The CDR3 region is CASSQDGTAKNTIYF. DNA for the CDR3: TGCGCCAGCAGCCAAGACGGGACAGCGAAGAACACCATATATTTT.

The rearrangement links TRBV5-1 to TRBJ2-1; TRBD2 agrees at 12 bases. CDR3 size: 15 residues. V shed 4 bases, J shed 8 bases, and the junction held 7 bases outside the gene matches. From germline, CDR1 is SGHRS and CDR2 YFSETQ. CDR3: CASSAGLAGRHEQFF. The CDR3 DNA reads TGCGCCAGCAGCGCAGGACTAGCGGGACGCCATGAGCAGTTCTTC.

The CDR3 is CASSLRQGATGELFF. The CDR3 nucleotides read TGTGCCAGCAGCTTAAGACAGGGGGCTACCGGGGAGCTGTTTTTT. This chain links TRBV11-2 with TRBJ2-2, with 10 bases identical to TRBD1. Germline values: CDR1 SGHAT, CDR2 FQNNGV. Trimming took 2 bases from V and 5 from J; bases not matched to a gene: 2. The CDR3 length is 15 residues.

J is TRBJ1-1 and V is TRBV7-2, with D perhaps matching TRBD1 (5 bases). The V gene lost 4 bases and the J gene lost 4 bases, with 13 bases spanning the gap. CDR1 is SGHTA, CDR2 FQGNSA, per germline. The CDR3 has 14 residues. In DNA form, the CDR3 reads TGTGCCAGCAGCTCGACAGTCTGGGGCACTGAAGCTTTCTTT. It codes for CASSSTVWGTEAFF.

This clone has just one count. V usage is TRBV5-1 and J usage is TRBJ2-7; weak D call: TRBD2 (5 bases). Trimming left V 3 bases short and J 12 bases short, with 19 bases between. Per the germline V gene, CDR1 is SGHRS and CDR2 is YFSETQ. The CDR3 contains 13 residues. This chain's CDR3 is CASSYGLNSEAYF. CDR3 in DNA: TGCGCCAGCAGCTACGGACTGAATAGCGAGGCGTACTTC.

This rearrangement joins TRBV12-3 or TRBV12-4 to TRBJ1-1, with D possibly matching TRBD1 (6 bases). The CDR3 totals 12 residues. Trimming left V 3 bases short and J 6 bases short, with 8 bases between. For the CDR3, the DNA is TGTGCCAGCAGTTTTCAGGGGCCTGAAGCTTTCTTT. As protein: CASSFQGPEAFF.

V is TRBV12-3 or TRBV12-4 and J is TRBJ2-1, with a weak D call TRBD2 (5 bases). The CDR3 contains 11 residues. V shed 6 bases and J shed 9 bases, with 9 bases lying between them. CDR3 sequence reads: CASRGEGEQFF. The CDR3 DNA follows: TGTGCCAGCAGGGGCGAGGGTGAGCAGTTCTTC.

A single count supports this clone. This chain uses TRBV27 with TRBJ1-6; D possibly corresponds to TRBD1 (5 bases). The CDR3 is 13 residues long. V lost 3 bases and J 10 bases, leaving 10 bases between the germline ends. Germline-derived CDR1 and CDR2 are MNHEY and SMNVEV (reference sequence). The CDR3 region is CASSFRVGSPLHF. The CDR3 nucleotides read TGTGCCAGCAGTTTCAGGGTCGGGTCACCCCTCCACTTT.

The J gene is TRBJ1-4, the V gene TRBV15, with D maybe TRBD1 (5 bases). Trimming pared 8 bases from V and 5 bases from J, leaving 12 bases between. Germline lookup yields CDR1 LNHNV and CDR2 YYDKDF (reference sequence). The CDR3 is 13 residues long. CDR3 sequence (DNA): TGTGCCACCCGAGCAGGGATGAATGAAAAACTGTTTTTT. As protein: CATRAGMNEKLFF.

In this sample, this clone turned up a few times. The CDR3 DNA follows: TGCGCCAGCAGCTTGGGAGGCGCGAACACCGGGGAGCTGTTTTTT. Amino acids: CASSLGGANTGELFF. The J gene is TRBJ2-2, the V gene TRBV5-1; D is unclear. The CDR3 is made up of 15 amino acids. With 0 bases removed from V and 0 bases from J, the gap between germline ends came to 6 bases. The V gene's germline CDR1 is SGHRS and CDR2 YFSETQ.

The V and J genes are TRBV19 and TRBJ2-1; D is undetermined. CDR1 is LNHDA and CDR2 is SQIVND in the germline V gene (reference sequence). The CDR3 extends over 12 amino acids. V lost 4 bases and J 7 bases, leaving 8 bases between the germline ends. For the CDR3, the DNA is TGTGCCAGTAGTAGGGCTGGGAATGAGCAGTTCTTC. Its translation: CASSRAGNEQFF.

The J gene is TRBJ1-3, the V gene TRBV18; a possible D gene is TRBD1 (6 bases). The CDR3 has 15 amino acids. V shed 3 bases and J shed 2 bases, with 11 bases lying between them. CDR1 is KGHSH, CDR2 LQKENI, per germline. The CDR3 sequence: CASSPTGDTGNTIYF. The CDR3 DNA reads as TGTGCCAGCTCACCGACAGGAGACACTGGAAACACCATATATTTT.

The rearrangement uses TRBV6-5 and TRBJ2-3; 10 bases match TRBD1. Germline values: CDR1 MNHEY, CDR2 SVGAGI. CDR3 length: 14 residues. V was pared by 6 bases and J by 5 bases, with 5 bases of the junction left unmatched. DNA of the CDR3: TGTGCCAGCAGACCGGGACAGGGGATAGATACGCAGTATTTT. Translating it yields CASRPGQGIDTQYF.